The entry below gives a single TCR beta chain sequence along with its context. The sample is drawn from a study of blood T cell repertoires in COVID-19. Overall study context: Donors in the United States, Italy and Spain gave samples during acute or convalescent COVID-19. The cDNA or gDNA used as material had been derived from T cells, B-cell-depleted T cells, or PBMCs.

In the authors' methods: Reference gene primer amplification gave nucleated cell count estimates. Assay: immunoSEQ multiplex PCR; the TCRdb copy retains only in-frame clones and omits some. V, J and clone size are taken as reported in that table, and D and trimming were inferred from the DNA itself. The table records around 280,000 clones, around 85% of them present only once. Each participant's cohort was designated according to participant-reported clinical history. Trimming pared 1 base from V and 2 bases from J, leaving 15 bases between. Germline CDR1 and CDR2: MGHRA and YSYEKL. The CDR3 spans 17 residues.

Sequencing used PBMCs or T cells enriched from blood (not recorded which). J is TRBJ2-1 and V is TRBV4-1; maybe TRBD2 (6 bases). This sequence was found in a woman in her 40s who had recovered from COVID-19. The CDR3 sequence: CASSQGGSTGAYNEQFF. For the CDR3, the DNA is TGCGCCAGCAGCCAAGGGGGGTCGACGGGAGCCTACAATGAGCAGTTCTTC.